This TCR beta chain is from a study of T cells after yellow fever vaccination. Each CDR3 protein is one row after TCRdb ran MiXCR on the 5' RACE reads. The data hold hundreds of thousands of distinct CDR3 sequences, with about 7.8% observed a single time. CDR3 length equals 12 residues. Germline lookup yields CDR1 MDHEN and CDR2 SYDVKM. V was clipped by 4 bases and J by 4 bases, with 5 bases between them. The sample in question was PBMCs, obtained roughly 47 days after the first yellow fever vaccination. The chain links TRBV28 to TRBJ2-4; D is ambiguous. This TCR was sampled from a young man who received the YFV17D yellow fever vaccine. DNA for the CDR3: TGTGCCAGCAGTTACAGTAAAAACATTCAGTACTTC. Residues: CASSYSKNIQYF.